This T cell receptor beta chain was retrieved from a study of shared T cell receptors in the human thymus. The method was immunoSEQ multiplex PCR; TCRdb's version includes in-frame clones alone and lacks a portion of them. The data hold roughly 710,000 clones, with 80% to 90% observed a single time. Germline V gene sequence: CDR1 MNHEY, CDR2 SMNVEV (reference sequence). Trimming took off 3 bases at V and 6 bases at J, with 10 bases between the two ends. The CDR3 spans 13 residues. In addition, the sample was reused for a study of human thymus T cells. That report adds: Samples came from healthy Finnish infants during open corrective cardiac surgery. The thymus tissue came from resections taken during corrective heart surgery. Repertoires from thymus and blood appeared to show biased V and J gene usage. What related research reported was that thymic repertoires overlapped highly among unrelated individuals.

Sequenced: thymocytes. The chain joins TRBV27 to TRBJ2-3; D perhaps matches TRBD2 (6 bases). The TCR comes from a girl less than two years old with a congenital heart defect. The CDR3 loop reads CASSLGGVDTQYF. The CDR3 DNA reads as TGTGCCAGCAGTTTGGGCGGGGTTGATACGCAGTATTTT.